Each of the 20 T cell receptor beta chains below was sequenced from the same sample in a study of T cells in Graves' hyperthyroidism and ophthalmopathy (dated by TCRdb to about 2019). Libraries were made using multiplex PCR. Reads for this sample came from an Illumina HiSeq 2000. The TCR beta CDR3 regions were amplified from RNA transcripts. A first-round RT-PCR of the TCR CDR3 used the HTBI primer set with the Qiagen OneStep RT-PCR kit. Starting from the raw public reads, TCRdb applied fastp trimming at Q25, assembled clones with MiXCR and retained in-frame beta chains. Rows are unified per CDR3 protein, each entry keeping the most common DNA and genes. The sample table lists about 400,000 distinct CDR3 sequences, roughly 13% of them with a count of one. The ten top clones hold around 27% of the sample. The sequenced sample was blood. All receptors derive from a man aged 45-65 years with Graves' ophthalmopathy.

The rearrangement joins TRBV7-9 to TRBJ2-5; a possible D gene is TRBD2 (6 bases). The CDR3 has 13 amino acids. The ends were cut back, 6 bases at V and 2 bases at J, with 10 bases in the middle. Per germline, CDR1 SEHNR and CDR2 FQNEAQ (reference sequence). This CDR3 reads CASSWDLQETQYF. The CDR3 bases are TGTGCCAGCAGTTGGGACTTACAAGAGACCCAGTACTTC.

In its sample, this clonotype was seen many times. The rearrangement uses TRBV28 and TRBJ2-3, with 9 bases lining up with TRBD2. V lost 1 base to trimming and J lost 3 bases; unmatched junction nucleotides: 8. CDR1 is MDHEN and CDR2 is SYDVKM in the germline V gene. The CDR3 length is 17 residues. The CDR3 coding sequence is TGTGCCAGCAGTTTATACGTTGGCGGGAGGGCTACAGATACGCAGTATTTT. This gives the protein CASSLYVGGRATDTQYF.

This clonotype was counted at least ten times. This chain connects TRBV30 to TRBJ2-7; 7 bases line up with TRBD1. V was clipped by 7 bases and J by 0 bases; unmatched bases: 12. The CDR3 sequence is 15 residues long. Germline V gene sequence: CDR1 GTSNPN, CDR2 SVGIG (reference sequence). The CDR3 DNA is TGTGCCTTCCTAACTTTGACAGGGAACTCCTACGAGCAGTACTTC. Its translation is CAFLTLTGNSYEQYF.

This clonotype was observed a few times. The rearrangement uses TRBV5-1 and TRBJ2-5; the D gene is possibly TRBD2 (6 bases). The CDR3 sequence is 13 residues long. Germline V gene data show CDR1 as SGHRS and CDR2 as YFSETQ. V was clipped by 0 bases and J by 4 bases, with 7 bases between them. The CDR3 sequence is CASSLGAGETQYF. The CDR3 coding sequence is TGCGCCAGCAGCTTGGGAGCGGGAGAGACCCAGTACTTC.

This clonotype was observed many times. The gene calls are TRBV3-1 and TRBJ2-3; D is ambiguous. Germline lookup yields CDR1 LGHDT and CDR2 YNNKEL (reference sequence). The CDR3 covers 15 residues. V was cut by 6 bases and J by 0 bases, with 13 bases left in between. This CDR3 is CASSLQKTSTDTQYF. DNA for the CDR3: TGTGCCAGCAGTCTCCAGAAGACTAGCACAGATACGCAGTATTTT.

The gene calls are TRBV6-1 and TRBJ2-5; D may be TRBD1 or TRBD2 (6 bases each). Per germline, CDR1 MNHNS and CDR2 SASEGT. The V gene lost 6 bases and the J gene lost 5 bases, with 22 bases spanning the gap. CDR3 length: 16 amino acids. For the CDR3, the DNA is TGTGCCAGCAGCCCCTCCCGGGGGACAAAGATGGAGACCCAGTACTTC. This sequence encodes CASSPSRGTKMETQYF.

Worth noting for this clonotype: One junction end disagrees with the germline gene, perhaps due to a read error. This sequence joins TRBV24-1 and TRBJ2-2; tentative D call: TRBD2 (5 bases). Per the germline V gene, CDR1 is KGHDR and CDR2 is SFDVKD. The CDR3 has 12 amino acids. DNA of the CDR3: TGTGCCAGCAGTCGTGGCACCGGGGAGCTGGTTTTT. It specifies CASSRGTGELVF.

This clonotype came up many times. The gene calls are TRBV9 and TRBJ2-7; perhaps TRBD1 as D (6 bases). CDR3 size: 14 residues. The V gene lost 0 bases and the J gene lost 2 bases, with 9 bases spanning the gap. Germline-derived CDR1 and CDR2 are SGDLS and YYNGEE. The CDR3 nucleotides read TGTGCCAGCAGCGTAGAGACAGGAGCCTACGAGCAGTACTTC. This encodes CASSVETGAYEQYF.

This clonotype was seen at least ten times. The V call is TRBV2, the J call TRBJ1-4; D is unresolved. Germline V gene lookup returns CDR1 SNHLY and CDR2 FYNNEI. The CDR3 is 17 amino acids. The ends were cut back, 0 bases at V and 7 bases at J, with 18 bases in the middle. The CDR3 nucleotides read TGTGCCAGCAGTGAAGCGCTTCTACGGACTACGGGTGAAAAACTGTTTTTT. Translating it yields CASSEALLRTTGEKLFF.

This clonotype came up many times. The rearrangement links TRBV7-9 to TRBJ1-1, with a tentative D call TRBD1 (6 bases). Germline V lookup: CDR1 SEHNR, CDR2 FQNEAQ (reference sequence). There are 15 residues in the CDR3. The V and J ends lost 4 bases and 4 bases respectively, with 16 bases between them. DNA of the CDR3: TGTGCCAGCAGCTCTCCCGGACAGAGGCTCACTGAAGCTTTCTTT. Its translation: CASSSPGQRLTEAFF.

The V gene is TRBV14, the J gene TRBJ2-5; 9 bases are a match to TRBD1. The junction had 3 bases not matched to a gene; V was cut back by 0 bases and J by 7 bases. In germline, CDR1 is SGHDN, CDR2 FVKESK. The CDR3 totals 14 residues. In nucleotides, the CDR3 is TGTGCCAGCAGCCAAGAAGGACAGGGGAGGACCCAGTACTTC. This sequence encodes CASSQEGQGRTQYF. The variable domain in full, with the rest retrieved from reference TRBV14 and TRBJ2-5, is EAGVTQFPSHSVIEKGQTVTLRCDPISGHDNLYWYRRVMGKEIKFLLHFVKESKQDESGMPNNRFLAERTGGTYSTLKVQPAELEDSGVYFCASSQEGQGRTQYFGPGTRLLVL.

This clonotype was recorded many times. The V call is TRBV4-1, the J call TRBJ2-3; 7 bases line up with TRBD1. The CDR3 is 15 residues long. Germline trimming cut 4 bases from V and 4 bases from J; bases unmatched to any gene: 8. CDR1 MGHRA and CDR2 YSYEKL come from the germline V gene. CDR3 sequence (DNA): TGCGCCAGCAGCCCGACAGGGAACGGTGCAGATACGCAGTATTTT. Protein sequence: CASSPTGNGADTQYF.

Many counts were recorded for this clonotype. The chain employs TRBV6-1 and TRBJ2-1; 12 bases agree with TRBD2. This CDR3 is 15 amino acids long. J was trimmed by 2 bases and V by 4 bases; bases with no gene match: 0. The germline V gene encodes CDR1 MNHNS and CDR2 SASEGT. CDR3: CASSGLAGAYNEQFF. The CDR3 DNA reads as TGTGCCAGCAGTGGACTAGCGGGAGCCTACAATGAGCAGTTCTTC.

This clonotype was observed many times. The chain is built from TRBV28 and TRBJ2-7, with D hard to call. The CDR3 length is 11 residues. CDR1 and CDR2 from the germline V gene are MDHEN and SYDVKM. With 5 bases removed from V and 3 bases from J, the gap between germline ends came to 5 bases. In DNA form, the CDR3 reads TGTGCCAGCAGTACTGTCTACGAGCAGTACTTC. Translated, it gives CASSTVYEQYF.

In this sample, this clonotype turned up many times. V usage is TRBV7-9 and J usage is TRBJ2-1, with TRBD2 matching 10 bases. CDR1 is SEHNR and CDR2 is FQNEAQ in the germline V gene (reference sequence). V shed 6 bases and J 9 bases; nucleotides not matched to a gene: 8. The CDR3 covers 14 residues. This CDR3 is CASRDLAGALEQFF. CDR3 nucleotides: TGTGCCAGCAGGGACCTAGCGGGAGCTCTTGAGCAGTTCTTC.

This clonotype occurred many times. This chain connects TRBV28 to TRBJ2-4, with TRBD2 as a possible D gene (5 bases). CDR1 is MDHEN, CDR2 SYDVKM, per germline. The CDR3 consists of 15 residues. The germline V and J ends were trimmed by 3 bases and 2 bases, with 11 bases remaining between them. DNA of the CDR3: TGTGCCAGCAGTTTGAGGGTGAAATCCAAAAACATTCAGTACTTC. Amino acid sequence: CASSLRVKSKNIQYF.

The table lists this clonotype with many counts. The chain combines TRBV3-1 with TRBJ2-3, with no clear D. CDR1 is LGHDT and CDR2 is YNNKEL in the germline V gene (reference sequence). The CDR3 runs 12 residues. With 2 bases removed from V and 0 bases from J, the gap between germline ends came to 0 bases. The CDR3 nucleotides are TGTGCCAGCAGCCAAAGCACAGATACGCAGTATTTT. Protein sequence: CASSQSTDTQYF.

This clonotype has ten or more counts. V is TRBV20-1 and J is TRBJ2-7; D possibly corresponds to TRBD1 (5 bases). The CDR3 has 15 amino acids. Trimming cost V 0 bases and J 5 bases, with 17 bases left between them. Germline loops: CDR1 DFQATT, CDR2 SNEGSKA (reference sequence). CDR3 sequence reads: CSARDPGGPGNEQYF. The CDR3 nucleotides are TGCAGTGCTAGAGATCCGGGCGGACCAGGGAACGAGCAGTACTTC.

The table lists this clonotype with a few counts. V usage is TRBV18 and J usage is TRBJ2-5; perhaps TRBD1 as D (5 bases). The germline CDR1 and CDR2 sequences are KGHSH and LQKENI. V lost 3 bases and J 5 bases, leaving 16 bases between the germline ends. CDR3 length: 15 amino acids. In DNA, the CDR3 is TGTGCCAGCTCACCGGGCCAGGGCGTGGAGGAGACCCAGTACTTC. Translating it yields CASSPGQGVEETQYF.

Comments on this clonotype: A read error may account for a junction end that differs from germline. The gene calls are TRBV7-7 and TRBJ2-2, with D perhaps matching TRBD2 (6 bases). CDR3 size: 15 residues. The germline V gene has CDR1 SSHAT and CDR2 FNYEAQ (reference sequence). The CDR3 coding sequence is TGTGCTAGCAGCCCTGGGGACTCCAACACCGGGGAGCTGTTTTTT. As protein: CASSPGDSNTGELFF. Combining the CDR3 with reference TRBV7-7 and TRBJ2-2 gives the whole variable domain GAGVSQSPRYKVTKRGQDVTLRCDPISSHATLYWYQQALGQGPEFLTYFNYEAQPDKSGLPSDRFSAERPEGSISTLTIQRTEQRDSAMYRCASSPGDSNTGELFFGEGSRLTVL.